These 2 T cell receptor beta chains came from one sample sequenced in a study of monozygotic twins with cystic fibrosis. Libraries were prepared by immunoSEQ multiplex PCR; TCRdb keeps only in-frame clonotypes and omits some of them. Of around 27,000 clones listed, approximately 96% are singletons. The sequenced sample was blood. These receptor sequences come from a girl under 10 years old with cystic fibrosis.

The sample holds one count of this clone. The chain is built from TRBV11-2 and TRBJ2-7; a possible D gene is TRBD1 (6 bases). The CDR3 totals 17 residues. Germline CDR1 reads SGHAT; CDR2 reads FQNNGV. With 2 bases removed from V and 1 base from J, the gap between germline ends came to 18 bases. CDR3 DNA: TGTGCCAGCAGCTTAAGTTCCCTCACAGGGTATTCCTACGAGCAGTACTTC. It codes for CASSLSSLTGYSYEQYF.

CDR3 residues: CASSRRTGTNTEAFF. The DNA for the CDR3 is TGTGCCAGCAGCCGTAGGACGGGGACGAACACTGAAGCTTTCTTT. The rearrangement joins TRBV5-6 to TRBJ1-1, with a tentative D call TRBD1 (5 bases). Germline lookup yields CDR1 SGHDT and CDR2 YYEEEE. The CDR3 has 15 amino acids. Trimming took off 4 bases at V and 1 base at J, with 14 bases between the two ends.